This TCR beta chain was retrieved from a study of blood T cell repertoires in COVID-19. This clone occurred a few times. Repertoires were generated with immunoSEQ multiplex PCR, while TCRdb's copy carries only in-frame clones and drops some. There are over 200,000 clones in the sample; approximately 84% occur only once, and roughly 7.6% lies in the top ten. The CDR3 has 15 amino acids. Germline CDR1 is SGDLS and CDR2 is YYNGEE. Trimming at V came to 4 bases and at J to 2 bases, leaving 9 bases not matched to a gene. The chain is built from TRBV9 and TRBJ2-7; 7 nucleotides agree with TRBD1. The sequencing sample was made of peripheral blood. The TCR sequence derives from a woman between 45 and 65 years old with active or convalescent COVID-19. In nucleotides, the CDR3 is TGTGCCAGCAGCCCTAGGGACAGCGTTACCTACGAGCAGTACTTC. Its protein product is CASSPRDSVTYEQYF.